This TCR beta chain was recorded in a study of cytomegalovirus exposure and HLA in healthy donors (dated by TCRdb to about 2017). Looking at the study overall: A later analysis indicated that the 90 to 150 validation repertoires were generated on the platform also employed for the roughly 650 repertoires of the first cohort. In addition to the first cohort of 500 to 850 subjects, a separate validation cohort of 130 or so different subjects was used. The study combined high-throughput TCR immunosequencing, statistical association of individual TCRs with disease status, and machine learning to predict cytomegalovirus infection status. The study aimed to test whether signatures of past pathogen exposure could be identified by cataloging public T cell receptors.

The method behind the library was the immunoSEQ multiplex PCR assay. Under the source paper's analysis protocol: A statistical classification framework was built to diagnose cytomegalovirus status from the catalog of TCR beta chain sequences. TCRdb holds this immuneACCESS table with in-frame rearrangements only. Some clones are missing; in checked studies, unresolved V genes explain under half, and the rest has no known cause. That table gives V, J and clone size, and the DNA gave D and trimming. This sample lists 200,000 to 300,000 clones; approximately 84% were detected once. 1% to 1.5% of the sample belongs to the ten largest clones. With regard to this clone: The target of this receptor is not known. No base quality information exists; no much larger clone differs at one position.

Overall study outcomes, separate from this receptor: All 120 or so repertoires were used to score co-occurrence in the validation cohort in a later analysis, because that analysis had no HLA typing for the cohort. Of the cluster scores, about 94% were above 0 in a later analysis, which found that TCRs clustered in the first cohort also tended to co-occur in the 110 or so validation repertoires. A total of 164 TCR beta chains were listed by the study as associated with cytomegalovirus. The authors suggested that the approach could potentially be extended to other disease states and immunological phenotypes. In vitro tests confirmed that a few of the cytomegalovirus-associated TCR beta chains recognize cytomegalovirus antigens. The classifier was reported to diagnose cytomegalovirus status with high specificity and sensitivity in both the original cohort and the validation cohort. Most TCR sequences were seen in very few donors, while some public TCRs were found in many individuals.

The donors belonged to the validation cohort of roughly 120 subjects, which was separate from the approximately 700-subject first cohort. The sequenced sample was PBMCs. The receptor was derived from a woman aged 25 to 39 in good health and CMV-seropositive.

The DNA sequence is TGCGCCAGCAGTGGTAGCGGGAGAGGCGAGCAGTACTTC. It is translated as CASSGSGRGEQYF. The chain uses TRBV10-2 and TRBJ2-7; TRBD2 fits 9 bases in the junction. From cysteine to phenylalanine, the CDR3 is 13 amino acids long. The DNA shown is the 39-base CDR3, in frame from base 1. Based on the germline V gene, the CDR1 and CDR2 sequences are WSHSY and SAAADI. Trimming leaves V shorter by 4 bases and J shorter by 6 bases, with the junction holding 4 bases beyond the gene matches.